One sample yielded the 17 T cell receptor beta chains listed below, sequenced in a study of blood T cell repertoires in COVID-19. Some clones are missing from TCRdb's copy, which holds only in-frame ones; the method was immunoSEQ multiplex PCR. This sample yields 250,000 to 350,000 clones, of which about 85% are seen a single time; about 3% belongs to the top ten. The sequenced material came from PBMCs or T cells enriched from blood (not recorded which). These receptors were taken from a woman aged 45-60 years who had recovered from COVID-19.

J is TRBJ1-6 and V is TRBV10-2; 9 positions agree with TRBD1. Trimming cost V 7 bases and J 10 bases; bases outside gene matches: 5. This CDR3 spans 13 amino acids. Germline CDR1 WSHSY, CDR2 SAAADI. CDR3 protein: CASTGQGYSPLHF. The CDR3 bases are TGCGCCAGCACGGGACAGGGATACTCACCCCTCCACTTT.

The table lists this clone with a few counts. The chain recombines TRBV2 with TRBJ1-2, with D perhaps matching TRBD1 (5 bases). The V gene's germline CDR1 is SNHLY and CDR2 FYNNEI. There are 14 residues in the CDR3. Trimming removed 6 bases at V and 5 bases at J, with 16 bases between. The chain's CDR3 is CASRENRHGYGYTF. DNA of the CDR3: TGTGCCAGCAGGGAAAACAGGCATGGGTATGGCTACACCTTC.

The rearrangement links TRBV6-2 or TRBV6-3 to TRBJ1-2; 9 positions agree with TRBD1. Germline CDR1 MNHEY, CDR2 SVGEGT. The CDR3 runs 15 residues. Germline trimming cut 5 bases from V and 5 bases from J; bases unmatched to any gene: 9. The CDR3 is CASSQLDRGRYGYTF. CDR3 sequence (DNA): TGTGCCAGCAGTCAACTAGACAGGGGGAGGTATGGCTACACCTTC.

The chain employs TRBV28 and TRBJ1-2, with a possible D match to TRBD1 (5 bases). The V gene's germline CDR1 is MDHEN and CDR2 SYDVKM. The ends were cut back, 6 bases at V and 6 bases at J, with 17 bases in the middle. The CDR3 extends over 14 amino acids. As DNA, the CDR3 is TGTGCCAGCAGCCCACCGGCCAGGGCCCATGGCTACACCTTC. Protein product: CASSPPARAHGYTF.

The CDR3 spells CSARSGVLAFF. The CDR3 DNA reads as TGCAGTGCTAGGTCAGGGGTTTTAGCTTTCTTT. The rearrangement joins TRBV20-1 to TRBJ1-1; TRBD1 might be the D (6 bases). V was pared by 3 bases and J by 10 bases, with 12 bases between. Looked up from germline, CDR1 is DFQATT and CDR2 is SNEGSKA (reference sequence). The CDR3 consists of 11 residues.

The rearrangement joins TRBV5-5 to TRBJ2-2; 8 bases are shared with TRBD1. In germline, CDR1 is SGHKS, CDR2 YYEKEE (reference sequence). This CDR3 has 15 residues. With V trimmed by 2 bases and J by 5 bases, 5 bases remained unmatched. The CDR3 sequence is CASSFQGAKTGELFF. In nucleotides, the CDR3 is TGTGCCAGCAGCTTTCAGGGGGCTAAAACCGGGGAGCTGTTTTTT.

V usage is TRBV13 and J usage is TRBJ2-1; maybe TRBD1 (5 bases). Looked up from germline, CDR1 is PRHDT and CDR2 is FYEKMQ (reference sequence). The CDR3 runs to 13 residues. The ends were cut back, 3 bases at V and 9 bases at J, with 12 bases in the middle. CDR3 sequence reads: CASSFPDRGEQFF. CDR3 nucleotide sequence: TGTGCCAGCAGCTTTCCCGATAGGGGTGAGCAGTTCTTC.

V and J are TRBV7-9 and TRBJ1-5; weak D call: TRBD1 (5 bases). The V end lost 2 bases, the J end lost 6 bases, and 11 bases lay between the germline ends. This CDR3 spans 14 amino acids. Looked up from germline, CDR1 is SEHNR and CDR2 is FQNEAQ (reference sequence). In DNA form, the CDR3 reads TGTGCCAGCAGCTTATCGGGGGGAGGTCAGCCCCAGCATTTT. Encoded protein: CASSLSGGGQPQHF. Using reference TRBV7-9 and TRBJ1-5 for the parts outside the CDR3, the full variable domain is DTGVSQNPRHKITKRGQNVTFRCDPISEHNRLYWYRQTLGQGPEFLTYFQNEAQLEKSRLLSDRFSAERPKGSFSTLEIQRTEQGDSAMYLCASSLSGGGQPQHFGDGTRLSIL.

The chain uses TRBV28 and TRBJ1-1; tentative D call: TRBD1 (6 bases). In germline, CDR1 is MDHEN, CDR2 SYDVKM. The CDR3 is made up of 15 amino acids. V was cut by 3 bases and J by 4 bases, with 15 bases left in between. The CDR3 spells CASSLGGAQGTEAFF. The CDR3 nucleotides read TGTGCCAGCAGTTTGGGGGGGGCCCAAGGCACTGAAGCTTTCTTT.

The V call is TRBV28, the J call TRBJ1-1; possible D gene TRBD1, 5 bases. Trimming removed 8 bases from V and 1 base from J, with 11 bases in between. The CDR3 sequence is 13 residues long. In germline, CDR1 is MDHEN, CDR2 SYDVKM. In DNA form, the CDR3 reads TGTGCCAGCTGGGGGGGTGCGAACACTGAAGCTTTCTTT. Its translation is CASWGGANTEAFF.

This rearrangement joins TRBV18 to TRBJ2-7, with TRBD1 identical over 9 bases. The CDR3 extends over 16 amino acids. The V gene's germline CDR1 is KGHSH and CDR2 LQKENI. The V gene end was trimmed by 3 bases and the J gene end by 2 bases; junction bases not matched to a gene: 8. CDR3 nucleotide sequence: TGTGCCAGCTCACCGGGGGGACAGGGTACCACCTACGAGCAGTACTTC. Protein product: CASSPGGQGTTYEQYF.

V and J are TRBV9 and TRBJ2-1; 7 bases are a match to TRBD2. The V and J ends lost 3 bases and 4 bases, in that order; junction bases with no gene match: 10. Germline V CDR1 and CDR2: SGDLS, YYNGEE. The CDR3 has 16 amino acids. The CDR3 region is CASSAGGSSGYNEQFF. The CDR3 nucleotides read TGTGCCAGCAGCGCCGGTGGGTCTAGCGGTTACAATGAGCAGTTCTTC.

This chain joins TRBV19 and TRBJ2-7, with 11 bases matching TRBD1. The length of the CDR3 is 15 residues. The trim removed 4 bases at V and 5 bases at J, leaving 7 bases unmatched. Germline assignment: CDR1 LNHDA and CDR2 SQIVND (reference sequence). This CDR3 reads CASSTPDRGRDEQYF. CDR3 in DNA: TGTGCCAGTAGTACCCCGGACAGGGGGCGCGACGAGCAGTACTTC. Full variable domain (missing parts from reference TRBV19 and TRBJ2-7): DGGITQSPKYLFRKEGQNVTLSCEQNLNHDAMYWYRQDPGQGLRLIYYSQIVNDFQKGDIAEGYSVSREKKESFPLTVTSAQKNPTAFYLCASSTPDRGRDEQYFGPGTRLTVT.

The chain uses TRBV7-3 and TRBJ2-5; tentative D call: TRBD2 (5 bases). CDR1 and CDR2 (germline): SGHTA, FQGTGA. V was pared by 5 bases and J by 4 bases, with 17 bases between. The CDR3 loop spans 15 amino acids. This chain's CDR3 is CASSPSGEDVETQYF. The CDR3 DNA reads TGTGCCAGCAGCCCCAGCGGCGAGGACGTAGAGACCCAGTACTTC.

This clone appeared a few times. V is TRBV6-5 and J is TRBJ1-1; 7 nucleotides line up with TRBD1. Trimming at V came to 4 bases and at J to 2 bases, leaving 7 bases not matched to a gene. The CDR3 consists of 15 residues. CDR1 and CDR2 from the germline V gene are MNHEY and SVGAGI. The DNA of the CDR3 is TGTGCCAGCAGTTCCATTAGACAGGGTAACACTGAAGCTTTCTTT. Encoded protein: CASSSIRQGNTEAFF.

The chain carries TRBV6-1 and TRBJ2-1; D uncertain. The CDR3 covers 15 residues. CDR1 and CDR2 (germline): MNHNS, SASEGT. Trimming shortened V by 2 bases and J by 2 bases, and 10 bases separated the two germline ends. The CDR3 sequence is CASSERLYPYNEQFF. Written as DNA, the CDR3 is TGTGCCAGCAGTGAACGGTTATATCCCTACAATGAGCAGTTCTTC.

The count of this clone is one. The V call is TRBV6-2 or TRBV6-3, the J call TRBJ1-5, with 9 bases matching TRBD1. Germline assignment: CDR1 MNHEY and CDR2 SVGEGT. V was pared by 6 bases and J by 7 bases, with 7 bases of the junction left unmatched. CDR3 length: 14 amino acids. CDR3 coding DNA: TGTGCCAGCAGCCGGACAGGGGAGGGACAGCCCCAGCATTTT. Translated: CASSRTGEGQPQHF.